This T cell receptor (beta chain) was observed in a study of glioma-infiltrating T cells after dendritic cell vaccination. The overall study: Dendritic cell vaccination trial patients had either newly diagnosed or recurrent glioblastoma.

The CDR3 is made up of 15 amino acids. Germline V lookup: CDR1 LNHDA, CDR2 SQIVND (reference sequence). V was clipped by 6 bases and J by 0 bases, with 14 bases between them. Time point in this sample: after dendritic cell vaccination, including at tumor progression/relapse. All glioblastoma patients lacked an isocitrate dehydrogenase mutation. This clone appeared a single time. Assay used: immunoSEQ multiplex PCR; TCRdb lists only in-frame clones, some missing. The repertoire holds tens of thousands of clones, with roughly 87% as singletons. The sample consisted of blood, taken after dendritic cell vaccination. The TCR comes from a human donor with glioblastoma. V usage is TRBV19 and J usage is TRBJ1-2; D gene uncertain. CDR3 in amino acids: CASRPNNAANYGYTF. The CDR3 bases are TGTGCCAGTAGGCCAAACAACGCAGCTAACTATGGCTACACCTTC.